Included here is one T cell receptor beta chain sequence, with context. Its antigen is as yet unknown. This record belongs to a study of shared clonotypes between healthy human individuals. Study observations and caveats: Generation of non-shared clonotypes was less probable than generation of clonotypes shared by all four donors.

The CDR3 spans 17 residues. J lost 2 bases, V lost 4 bases, and 13 bases had no gene match. Germline V CDR1 and CDR2: MDHEN, SYDVKM. Repertoires were generated with immunoSEQ multiplex PCR, while TCRdb's copy carries only in-frame clones and drops some. The table shows roughly 720,000 clones, with 90% occurring only once. The chain carries TRBV28 and TRBJ2-7, with 8 nucleotides matching TRBD2. Material: memory CD8+ T cells from PBMCs. Subset here: CD45RO+ cells pooled with CCR7-negative TemRA cells. The clonotype originates from a man between 18 and 35 years old in good health. Some clones in this sample may be carry-over from other donors' samples. The CDR3 DNA reads as TGTGCCAGCAGTTCGAGGCGGGGGGCAGGACCACCCTACGAGCAGTACTTC. Its protein product is CASSSRRGAGPPYEQYF.